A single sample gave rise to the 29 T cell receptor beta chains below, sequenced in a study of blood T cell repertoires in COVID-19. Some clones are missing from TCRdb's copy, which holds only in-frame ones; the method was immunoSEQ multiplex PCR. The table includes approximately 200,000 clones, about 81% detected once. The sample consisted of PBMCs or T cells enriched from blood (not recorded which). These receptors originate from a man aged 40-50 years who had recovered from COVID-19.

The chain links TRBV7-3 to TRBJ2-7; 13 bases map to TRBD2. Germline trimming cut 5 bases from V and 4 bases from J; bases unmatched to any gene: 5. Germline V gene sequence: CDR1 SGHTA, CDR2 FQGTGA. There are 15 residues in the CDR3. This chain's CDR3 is CASSRGLAGVYEQYF. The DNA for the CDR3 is TGTGCCAGCAGCAGAGGACTAGCGGGAGTATACGAGCAGTACTTC.

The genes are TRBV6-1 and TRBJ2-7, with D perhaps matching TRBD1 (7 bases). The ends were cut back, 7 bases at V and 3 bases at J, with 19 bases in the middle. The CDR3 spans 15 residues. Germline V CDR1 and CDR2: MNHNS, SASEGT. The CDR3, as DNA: TGTGCCAGCAACCCCGTCAGGGGGGCTCGCTACGAGCAGTACTTC. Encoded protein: CASNPVRGARYEQYF.

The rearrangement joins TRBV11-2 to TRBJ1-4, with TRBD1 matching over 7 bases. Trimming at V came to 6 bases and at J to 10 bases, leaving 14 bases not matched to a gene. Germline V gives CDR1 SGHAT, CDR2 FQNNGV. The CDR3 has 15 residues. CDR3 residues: CASSRGQAIIGKLFF. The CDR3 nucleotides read TGTGCCAGCAGTCGAGGACAGGCCATAATTGGAAAACTGTTTTTT.

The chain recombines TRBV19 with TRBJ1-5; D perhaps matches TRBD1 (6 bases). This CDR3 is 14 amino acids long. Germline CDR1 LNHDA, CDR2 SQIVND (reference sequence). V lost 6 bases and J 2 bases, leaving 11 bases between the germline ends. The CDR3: CASRGGSGNQPQHF. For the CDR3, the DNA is TGTGCCAGTAGAGGGGGAAGTGGCAATCAGCCCCAGCATTTT.

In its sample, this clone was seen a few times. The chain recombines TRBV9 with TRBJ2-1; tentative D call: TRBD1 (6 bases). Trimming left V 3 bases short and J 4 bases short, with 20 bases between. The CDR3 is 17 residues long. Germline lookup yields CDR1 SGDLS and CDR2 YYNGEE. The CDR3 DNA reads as TGTGCCAGCAGCGCCAGTCCGGGACAAATAACGTACAATGAGCAGTTCTTC. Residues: CASSASPGQITYNEQFF.

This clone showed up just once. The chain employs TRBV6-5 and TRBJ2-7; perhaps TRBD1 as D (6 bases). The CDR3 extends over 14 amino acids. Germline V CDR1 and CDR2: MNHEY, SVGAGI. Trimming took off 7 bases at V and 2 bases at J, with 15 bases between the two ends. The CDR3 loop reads CASTSLQGPYEQYF. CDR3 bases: TGTGCCAGCACCTCCCTACAGGGCCCCTACGAGCAGTACTTC.

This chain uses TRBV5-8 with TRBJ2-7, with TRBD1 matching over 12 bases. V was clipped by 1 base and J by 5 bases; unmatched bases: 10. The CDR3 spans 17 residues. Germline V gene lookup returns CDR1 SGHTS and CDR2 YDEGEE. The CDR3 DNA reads TGTGCCAGCAGCTTGTGGGGACAGGGGGCTAGTTCCCACGAGCAGTACTTC. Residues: CASSLWGQGASSHEQYF.

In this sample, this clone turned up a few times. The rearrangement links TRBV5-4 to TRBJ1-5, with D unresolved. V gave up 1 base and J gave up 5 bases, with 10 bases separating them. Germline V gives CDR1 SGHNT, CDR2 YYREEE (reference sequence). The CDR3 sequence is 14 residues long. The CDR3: CASSLPGRDQPQHF. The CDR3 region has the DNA TGTGCCAGCAGCTTGCCCGGGCGGGATCAGCCCCAGCATTTT.

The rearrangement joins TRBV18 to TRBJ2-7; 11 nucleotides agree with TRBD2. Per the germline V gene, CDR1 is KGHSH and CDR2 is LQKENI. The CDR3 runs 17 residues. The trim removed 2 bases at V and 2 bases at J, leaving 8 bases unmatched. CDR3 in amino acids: CASSPVALAGAPYEQYF. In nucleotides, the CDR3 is TGTGCCAGCTCACCAGTGGCACTAGCGGGGGCACCCTACGAGCAGTACTTC.

The CDR3 region is CASSLARDRGAYGYTF. The CDR3 DNA reads as TGTGCCAGCAGCTTAGCTAGGGACAGGGGGGCCTATGGCTACACCTTC. This chain connects TRBV7-8 to TRBJ1-2, with 11 bases that match TRBD1. V gave up 0 bases and J gave up 4 bases; unmatched junction bases: 4. This CDR3 spans 16 amino acids. Per germline, CDR1 SGHVS and CDR2 FQNEAQ.

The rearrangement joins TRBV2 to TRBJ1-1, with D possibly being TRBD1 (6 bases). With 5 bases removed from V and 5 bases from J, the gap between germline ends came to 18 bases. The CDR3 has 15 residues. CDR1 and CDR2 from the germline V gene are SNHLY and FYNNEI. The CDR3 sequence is CASSKQGLGGTEAFF. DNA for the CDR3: TGTGCCAGCAGTAAACAGGGCCTAGGTGGGACTGAAGCTTTCTTT.

This chain's CDR3 is CASNSAGLSSNTQYF. The CDR3 DNA is TGCGCCAGCAACTCGGCGGGACTATCCTCGAATACGCAGTATTTT. The chain couples TRBV10-1 to TRBJ2-3; 7 positions agree with TRBD2. The CDR3 contains 15 residues. CDR1 is WNHNN and CDR2 is SYGVQD in the germline V gene (reference sequence). V trimming: 7 bases; J trimming: 7 bases; junction bases outside the gene matches: 14.

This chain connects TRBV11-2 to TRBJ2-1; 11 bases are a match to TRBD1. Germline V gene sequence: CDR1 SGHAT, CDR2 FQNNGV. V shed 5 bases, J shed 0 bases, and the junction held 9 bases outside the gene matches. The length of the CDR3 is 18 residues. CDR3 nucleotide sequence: TGTGCCAGCAGCGCGGACAGGGGGCGATTCCCCTCCTACAATGAGCAGTTCTTC. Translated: CASSADRGRFPSYNEQFF.

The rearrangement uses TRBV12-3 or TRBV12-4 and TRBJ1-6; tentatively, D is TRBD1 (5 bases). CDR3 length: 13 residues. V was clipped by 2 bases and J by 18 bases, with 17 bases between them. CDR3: CASSLSSGRAYHF. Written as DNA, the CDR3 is TGTGCCAGCAGTTTAAGTTCTGGCAGGGCTTACCACTTT.

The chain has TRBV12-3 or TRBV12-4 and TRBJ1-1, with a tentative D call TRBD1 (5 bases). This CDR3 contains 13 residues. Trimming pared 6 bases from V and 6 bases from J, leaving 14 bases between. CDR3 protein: CASSPGGTSEAFF. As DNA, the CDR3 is TGTGCCAGCAGCCCTGGAGGGACTTCTGAAGCTTTCTTT.

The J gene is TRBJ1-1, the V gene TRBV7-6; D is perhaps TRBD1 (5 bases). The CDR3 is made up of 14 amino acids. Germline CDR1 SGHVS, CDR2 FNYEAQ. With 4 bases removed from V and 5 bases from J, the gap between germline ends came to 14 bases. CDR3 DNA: TGTGCCAGCAGCTCTCGGGGGGGGTCAACTGAAGCTTTCTTT. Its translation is CASSSRGGSTEAFF.

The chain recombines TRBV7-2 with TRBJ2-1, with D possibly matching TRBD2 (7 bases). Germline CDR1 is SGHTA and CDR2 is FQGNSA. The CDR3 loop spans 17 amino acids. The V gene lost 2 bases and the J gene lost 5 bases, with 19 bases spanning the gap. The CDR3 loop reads CASSLFFTGGVNNEQFF. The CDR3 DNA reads TGTGCCAGCAGCTTATTTTTCACGGGGGGCGTAAACAATGAGCAGTTCTTC.

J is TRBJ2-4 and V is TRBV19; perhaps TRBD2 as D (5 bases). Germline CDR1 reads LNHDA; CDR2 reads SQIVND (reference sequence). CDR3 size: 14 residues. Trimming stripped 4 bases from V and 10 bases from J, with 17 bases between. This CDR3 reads CASSSDYHETIQYF. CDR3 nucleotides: TGTGCCAGTAGTAGTGACTACCACGAAACAATTCAGTACTTC. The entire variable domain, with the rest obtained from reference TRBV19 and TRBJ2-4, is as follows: DGGITQSPKYLFRKEGQNVTLSCEQNLNHDAMYWYRQDPGQGLRLIYYSQIVNDFQKGDIAEGYSVSREKKESFPLTVTSAQKNPTAFYLCASSSDYHETIQYFGAGTRLSVL.

The CDR3 coding sequence is TGTGCCACCAGTGACCGCGGACAGGGAACTGAAAAACTGTTTTTT. This gives the protein CATSDRGQGTEKLFF. The rearrangement joins TRBV24-1 to TRBJ1-4; 8 positions match TRBD1. The trim removed 4 bases at V and 7 bases at J, leaving 7 bases unmatched. Germline assignment: CDR1 KGHDR and CDR2 SFDVKD. This CDR3 has 15 amino acids.

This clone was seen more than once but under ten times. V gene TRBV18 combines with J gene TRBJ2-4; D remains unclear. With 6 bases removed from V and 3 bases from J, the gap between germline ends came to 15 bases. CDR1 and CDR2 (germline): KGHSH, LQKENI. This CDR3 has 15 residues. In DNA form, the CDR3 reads TGTGCCAGCTCTCCTGATACCTCCTACAAAAACATTCAGTACTTC. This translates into CASSPDTSYKNIQYF.

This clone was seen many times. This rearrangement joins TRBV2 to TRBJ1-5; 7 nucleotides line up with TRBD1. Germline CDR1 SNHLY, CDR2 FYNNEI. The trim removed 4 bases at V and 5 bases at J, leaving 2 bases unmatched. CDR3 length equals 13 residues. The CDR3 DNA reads TGTGCCAGCAGTGGTACAGGGGATCAGCCCCAGCATTTT. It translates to CASSGTGDQPQHF.

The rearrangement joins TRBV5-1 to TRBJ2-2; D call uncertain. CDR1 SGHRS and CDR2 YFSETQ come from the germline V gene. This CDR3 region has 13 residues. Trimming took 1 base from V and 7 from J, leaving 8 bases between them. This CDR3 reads CASSLQVGGELFF. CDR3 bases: TGCGCCAGCAGCTTGCAGGTCGGCGGGGAGCTGTTTTTT.

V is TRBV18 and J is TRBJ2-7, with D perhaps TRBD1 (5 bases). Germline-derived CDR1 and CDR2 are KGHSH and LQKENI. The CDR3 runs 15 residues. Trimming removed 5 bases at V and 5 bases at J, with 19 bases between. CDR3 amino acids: CASSLYPRGEDEQYF. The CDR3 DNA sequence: TGTGCCAGCTCATTATATCCTAGGGGCGAGGACGAGCAGTACTTC.

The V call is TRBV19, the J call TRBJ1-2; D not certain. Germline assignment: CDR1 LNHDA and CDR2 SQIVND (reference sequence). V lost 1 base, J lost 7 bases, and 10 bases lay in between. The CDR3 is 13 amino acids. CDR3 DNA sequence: TGTGCCAGTAGTATAGTCTGGCTCCGTGGCTACACCTTC. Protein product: CASSIVWLRGYTF.

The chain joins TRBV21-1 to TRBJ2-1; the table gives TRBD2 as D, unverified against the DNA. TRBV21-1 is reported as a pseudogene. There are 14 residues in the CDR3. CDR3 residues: CASSISGGDKQQFF. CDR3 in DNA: TGTGCCAGCAGCATTAGCGGGGGGGATAAACAGCAGTTCTTC.

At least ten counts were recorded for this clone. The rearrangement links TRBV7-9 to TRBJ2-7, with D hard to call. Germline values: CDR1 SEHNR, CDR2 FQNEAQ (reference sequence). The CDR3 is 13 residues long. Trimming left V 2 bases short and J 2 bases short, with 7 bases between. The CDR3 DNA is TGTGCCAGCAGCTTACATACTCCCTACGAGCAGTACTTC. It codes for CASSLHTPYEQYF.

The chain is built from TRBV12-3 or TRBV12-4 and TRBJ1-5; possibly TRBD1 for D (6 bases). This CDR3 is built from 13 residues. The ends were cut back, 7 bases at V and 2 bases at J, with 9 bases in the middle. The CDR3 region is CASMAGGNQPQHF. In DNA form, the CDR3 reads TGTGCCAGCATGGCAGGGGGCAATCAGCCCCAGCATTTT.

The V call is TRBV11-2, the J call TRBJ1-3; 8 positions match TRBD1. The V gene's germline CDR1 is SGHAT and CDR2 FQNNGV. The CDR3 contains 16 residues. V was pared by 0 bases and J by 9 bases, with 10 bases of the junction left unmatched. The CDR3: CASSLEDRVVIGTIYF. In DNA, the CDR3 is TGTGCCAGCAGCTTAGAGGACAGGGTGGTCATTGGCACCATATATTTT.

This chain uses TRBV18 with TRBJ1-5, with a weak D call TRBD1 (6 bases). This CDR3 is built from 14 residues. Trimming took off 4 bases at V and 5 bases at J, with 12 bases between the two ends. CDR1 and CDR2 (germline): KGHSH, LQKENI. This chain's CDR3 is CASSLTGPDQPQHF. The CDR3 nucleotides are TGTGCCAGCTCACTTACAGGGCCAGATCAGCCCCAGCATTTT.